A single sample is the source of the 25 T cell receptor beta chains below, sequenced in a study of T cell changes during pregnancy in multiple sclerosis. Using immunoSEQ multiplex PCR, the repertoire was profiled, and TCRdb retains in-frame clones only, with some absent. The data show 40,000 or so clones, about nine tenths seen once. Source: CD8+ T cells from peripheral blood mononuclear cells, taken in the second trimester of pregnancy. The receptors here all came from a female donor with multiple sclerosis, enrolled in a pregnancy study.

The chain combines TRBV7-9 with TRBJ1-1, with D unclear. Germline CDR1 reads SEHNR; CDR2 reads FQNEAQ (reference sequence). Trimming removed 0 bases at V and 5 bases at J, with 10 bases between. The CDR3 runs to 14 residues. CDR3 protein: CASSLAIGGTEAFF. Here the CDR3 DNA reads TGTGCCAGCAGCTTAGCGATCGGCGGAACTGAAGCTTTCTTT.

The chain uses TRBV9 and TRBJ2-7, with 12 bases matching TRBD2. The CDR3 loop spans 16 amino acids. Germline CDR1 and CDR2: SGDLS and YYNGEE. V was clipped by 0 bases and J by 4 bases; unmatched bases: 5. CDR3: CASSVGVTSGRYEQYF. In DNA, the CDR3 is TGTGCCAGCAGCGTAGGAGTGACTAGCGGGAGATACGAGCAGTACTTC.

The rearrangement joins TRBV19 to TRBJ2-7, with D maybe TRBD1 (5 bases). This CDR3 spans 13 amino acids. Germline V CDR1 and CDR2: LNHDA, SQIVND (reference sequence). V was pared by 4 bases and J by 2 bases, with 9 bases between. The CDR3 DNA sequence: TGTGCCAGTAGTACGACAGAGACCTACGAGCAGTACTTC. Translation: CASSTTETYEQYF.

The genes are TRBV7-9 and TRBJ2-6, with D maybe TRBD1 (5 bases). Germline assignment: CDR1 SEHNR and CDR2 FQNEAQ (reference sequence). This CDR3 is built from 17 residues. V was pared by 0 bases and J by 3 bases, with 12 bases between. CDR3 region: CASSLAQGEVGANVLTF. The CDR3 nucleotides read TGTGCCAGCAGCTTAGCTCAGGGTGAGGTTGGGGCCAACGTCCTGACTTTC.

The rearrangement joins TRBV27 to TRBJ1-2, with 12 bases aligning to TRBD1. Trimming at V came to 3 bases and at J to 2 bases, leaving 10 bases not matched to a gene. This CDR3 is built from 18 residues. CDR1 MNHEY and CDR2 SMNVEV come from the germline V gene (reference sequence). CDR3 amino acids: CASSFTGTGGPMNYGYTF. The CDR3 DNA reads as TGTGCCAGCAGTTTTACCGGGACAGGGGGCCCTATGAACTATGGCTACACCTTC.

Written as DNA, the CDR3 is TGTGCCAGCAGCCTGTTACAGGAGCAGTTCTTC. Translating gives CASSLLQEQFF. The J gene is TRBJ2-1, the V gene TRBV7-8; no clear D gene. Germline loops: CDR1 SGHVS, CDR2 FQNEAQ. This CDR3 is 11 amino acids long. Trimming cost V 5 bases and J 10 bases, with 9 bases left between them. Variable domain in full (rest from reference TRBV7-8 and TRBJ2-1): GAGVSQSPRYKVAKRGQDVALRCDPISGHVSLFWYQQALGQGPEFLTYFQNEAQLDKSGLPSDRFFAERPEGSVSTLKIQRTQQEDSAVYLCASSLLQEQFFGPGTRLTVL.

The chain is built from TRBV4-2 and TRBJ2-1; 7 nucleotides line up with TRBD2. J lost 4 bases, V lost 1 base, and 4 bases had no gene match. CDR3 length: 15 residues. Germline loops: CDR1 LGHNA, CDR2 YNFKEQ. CDR3 in amino acids: CASSQAAGEYNEQFF. CDR3 DNA sequence: TGTGCCAGCAGCCAAGCTGCGGGAGAGTACAATGAGCAGTTCTTC.

The rearrangement joins TRBV5-1 to TRBJ2-2; perhaps TRBD2 as D (6 bases). Germline V gene data show CDR1 as SGHRS and CDR2 as YFSETQ. The CDR3 extends over 17 amino acids. With 0 bases removed from V and 1 base from J, the gap between germline ends came to 13 bases. CDR3 loop: CASSLDRGRLNTGELFF. The CDR3 DNA reads TGCGCCAGCAGCTTGGATCGTGGGAGGCTGAACACCGGGGAGCTGTTTTTT. Together with reference TRBV5-1 and TRBJ2-2, the CDR3 gives the full variable domain: KAGVTQTPRYLIKTRGQQVTLSCSPISGHRSVSWYQQTPGQGLQFLFEYFSETQRNKGNFPGRFSGRQFSNSRSEMNVSTLELGDSALYLCASSLDRGRLNTGELFFGEGSRLTVL.

The chain has TRBV6-5 and TRBJ1-2; D unresolved. The CDR3 loop spans 13 amino acids. The ends were cut back, 5 bases at V and 4 bases at J, with 11 bases in the middle. Germline-derived CDR1 and CDR2 are MNHEY and SVGAGI. The CDR3 DNA is TGTGCCAGCAGTGAACGACAATCCTATGGCTACACCTTC. Its protein product is CASSERQSYGYTF.

This chain links TRBV19 with TRBJ1-5, with D tentatively TRBD1 (5 bases). This CDR3 contains 13 residues. V was pared by 8 bases and J by 6 bases, with 14 bases between. Germline V gene lookup returns CDR1 LNHDA and CDR2 SQIVND (reference sequence). The CDR3 nucleotides read TGTGCCAGTGACGGGGGGTATAGTCAGCCCCAGCATTTT. This encodes CASDGGYSQPQHF.

This chain uses TRBV7-8 with TRBJ1-5, with a weak D call TRBD1 (5 bases). V lost 1 base, J lost 3 bases, and 13 bases lay in between. This CDR3 has 16 residues. The germline gives CDR1 SGHVS, CDR2 FQNEAQ. The CDR3 bases are TGTGCCAGCAGCTTAGGTTTCAGACAGTCCAATCAGCCCCAGCATTTT. This encodes CASSLGFRQSNQPQHF.

The rearrangement uses TRBV5-4 and TRBJ1-2, with 7 nucleotides matching TRBD1. With 4 bases clipped from V and 3 bases from J, the junction kept 12 bases outside the gene matches. Germline CDR1 SGHNT, CDR2 YYREEE (reference sequence). The CDR3 is made up of 16 amino acids. CDR3 nucleotides: TGTGCCAGCAGCGTAGCCGCACAGGGGACGTACTATGGCTACACCTTC. Its protein product is CASSVAAQGTYYGYTF. The full variable domain, its missing parts supplied by reference TRBV5-4 and TRBJ1-2, is ETGVTQSPTHLIKTRGQQVTLRCSSQSGHNTVSWYQQALGQGPQFIFQYYREEENGRGNFPPRFSGLQFPNYSSELNVNALELDDSALYLCASSVAAQGTYYGYTFGSGTRLTVV.

The CDR3 loop is CASSFSGTEAFF. CDR3 bases: TGTGCCAGCAGCTTTTCGGGCACTGAAGCTTTCTTT. The V and J genes are TRBV13 and TRBJ1-1; D ambiguous. Deletions cut 3 bases from V and 4 bases from J, with 6 bases between. The CDR3 has 12 residues. Germline CDR1 PRHDT, CDR2 FYEKMQ (reference sequence).

The chain employs TRBV25-1 and TRBJ2-1, with a possible D match to TRBD2 (6 bases). The CDR3 has 16 residues. Trimming stripped 2 bases from V and 3 bases from J, with 14 bases between. Germline CDR1 reads MGHDK; CDR2 reads SYGVNS. The CDR3: CASSEHRTNVYNEQFF. The CDR3 nucleotides are TGTGCCAGCAGTGAACACCGGACTAATGTCTACAATGAGCAGTTCTTC.

The chain links TRBV10-2 to TRBJ2-7, with a weak D call TRBD1 (5 bases). Germline V gene lookup returns CDR1 WSHSY and CDR2 SAAADI. The length of the CDR3 is 18 residues. V dropped 2 bases and J dropped 0 bases, with 20 bases sitting between them. The CDR3 bases are TGCGCCAGCAGTGAGCAGTCGATGCGGACATTCATCTCCTACGAGCAGTACTTC. Encoded protein: CASSEQSMRTFISYEQYF.

V usage is TRBV27 and J usage is TRBJ2-7, with D tentatively TRBD1 (6 bases). Between the trimmed V and J ends, which lost 5 bases and 1 base, there was a span of 15 bases. Germline loops: CDR1 MNHEY, CDR2 SMNVEV (reference sequence). The length of the CDR3 is 15 residues. For the CDR3, the DNA is TGTGCCAGCAGTACCAACAGGGCTGGGTCCTACGAGCAGTACTTC. Its translation is CASSTNRAGSYEQYF.

The CDR3 DNA reads as TGTGCCTGGAACCTACCAACTAGCGGGAGATGGGAGCAGTACTTC. As protein: CAWNLPTSGRWEQYF. The gene calls are TRBV30 and TRBJ2-7; TRBD2 aligns across 11 bases. CDR3 length: 15 amino acids. With 4 bases clipped from V and 7 bases from J, the junction kept 12 bases outside the gene matches. Per the germline V gene, CDR1 is GTSNPN and CDR2 is SVGIG (reference sequence).

This chain connects TRBV15 to TRBJ1-3; TRBD1 aligns across 8 bases. With V trimmed by 1 base and J by 4 bases, 3 bases remained unmatched. The CDR3 totals 15 residues. The germline gives CDR1 LNHNV, CDR2 YYDKDF (reference sequence). The CDR3 DNA sequence: TGTGCCACCAGCAGAGGGACAGGGTTAGGAAACACCATATATTTT. Amino acid sequence: CATSRGTGLGNTIYF.

The gene calls are TRBV29-1 and TRBJ2-7, with 7 positions matching TRBD1. This CDR3 comprises 13 residues. Looked up from germline, CDR1 is SQVTM and CDR2 is ANQGSEA. The CDR3 loop reads CSGTGTDSYEQYF. CDR3 nucleotides: TGCAGTGGGACCGGGACAGATTCCTACGAGCAGTACTTC.

This chain uses TRBV5-1 with TRBJ1-1; TRBD1 matches 10 bases. V was pared by 3 bases and J by 3 bases, with 8 bases of the junction left unmatched. CDR1 is SGHRS and CDR2 is YFSETQ in the germline V gene. This CDR3 is 16 amino acids long. The CDR3 reads CASSWEGQGLDTEAFF. The CDR3 DNA follows: TGCGCCAGCAGCTGGGAGGGACAGGGGTTAGACACTGAAGCTTTCTTT. Variable domain in full (rest from reference TRBV5-1 and TRBJ1-1): KAGVTQTPRYLIKTRGQQVTLSCSPISGHRSVSWYQQTPGQGLQFLFEYFSETQRNKGNFPGRFSGRQFSNSRSEMNVSTLELGDSALYLCASSWEGQGLDTEAFFGQGTRLTVV.

The chain links TRBV11-2 to TRBJ2-7; D is possibly TRBD2 (5 bases). The CDR3 covers 11 residues. Germline-derived CDR1 and CDR2 are SGHAT and FQNNGV. V was clipped by 11 bases and J by 5 bases, with 13 bases between them. CDR3 DNA sequence: TGTGCCGCCGGGGAAGGTCACGAGCAGTACTTC. This encodes CAAGEGHEQYF. Supplemented by reference TRBV11-2 and TRBJ2-7, the full variable domain reads EAGVAQSPRYKIIEKRQSVAFWCNPISGHATLYWYQQILGQGPKLLIQFQNNGVVDDSQLPKDRFSAERLKGVDSTLKIQPAKLEDSAVYLCAAGEGHEQYFGPGTRLTVT.

The J gene is TRBJ2-2, the V gene TRBV7-9, with 9 nucleotides matching TRBD1. The CDR3 totals 16 residues. Germline V lookup: CDR1 SEHNR, CDR2 FQNEAQ (reference sequence). With V trimmed by 3 bases and J by 1 base, 3 bases remained unmatched. CDR3 sequence (DNA): TGTGCCAGCAGCTTCGCGGGACAGGGGAACACCGGGGAGCTGTTTTTT. Translating gives CASSFAGQGNTGELFF.

The chain carries TRBV20-1 and TRBJ1-2; TRBD1 might be the D (5 bases). Trimming removed 8 bases from V and 7 bases from J, with 14 bases in between. Looked up from germline, CDR1 is DFQATT and CDR2 is SNEGSKA (reference sequence). There are 11 residues in the CDR3. CDR3 sequence reads: CSRGTSGGYTF. DNA for the CDR3: TGCAGTCGCGGGACGTCGGGTGGCTACACCTTC.

This sequence joins TRBV7-9 and TRBJ2-7; TRBD2 is a possible D gene (6 bases). Germline V gene lookup returns CDR1 SEHNR and CDR2 FQNEAQ (reference sequence). The CDR3 covers 12 residues. Trimming cost V 6 bases and J 2 bases, with 8 bases left between them. CDR3 coding DNA: TGTGCCAGCAGTCCGGGGGCCTACGAGCAGTACTTC. It yields the protein CASSPGAYEQYF.

This rearrangement joins TRBV6-5 to TRBJ2-7; 8 nucleotides line up with TRBD2. Germline-derived CDR1 and CDR2 are MNHEY and SVGAGI. V shed 7 bases, J shed 5 bases, and the junction held 13 bases outside the gene matches. This CDR3 spans 15 amino acids. CDR3 region: CASTWTSQNKHEQYF. As DNA, the CDR3 is TGTGCCAGCACGTGGACTAGCCAAAACAAGCACGAGCAGTACTTC.